This TCR beta chain is from a study of blood T cells in healthy people across ages. Unmatched junction bases numbered 3, after V lost 7 bases and J lost 8 bases. The CDR3 has 13 amino acids. Germline V gives CDR1 SQVTM, CDR2 ANQGSEA. Through a sample-barcoded 5' primer and a J-beta primer mix, a second PCR was run for about 6 to 12 cycles. A template-switch adaptor with 12 random nucleotides tagged each cDNA molecule. Each CDR3 protein is one row after TCRdb ran MiXCR on the 5' RACE reads. The sample has more than 1 million distinct CDR3 sequences, around 43% seen once; the top ten hold 18%. What was sequenced was blood. This rearrangement joins TRBV29-1 to TRBJ2-2; 14 bases agree with TRBD2. The TCR sequence derives from a woman aged 60-75 years in good health. For the CDR3, the DNA is TGCAGCGCGGGACTAGCGGGAGATGGGGAGCTGTTTTTT. Its translation is CSAGLAGDGELFF.